This paragraph covers one TCR beta chain sequence. The data were obtained in a study of blood T cell repertoires in COVID-19. About the research overall: T cells, B-cell-depleted T cells, or PBMCs provided the cDNA or gDNA that served as material.

With 1 base removed from V and 0 bases from J, the gap between germline ends came to 4 bases. CDR1 and CDR2 from the germline V gene are MGHRA and YSYEKL. CDR3 length: 14 amino acids. Assay used: immunoSEQ multiplex PCR; TCRdb lists only in-frame clones, some missing. This table has more than 40,000 clones, 85% to 90% appearing once. The specimen was peripheral blood. The chain joins TRBV4-1 to TRBJ1-3; D remains ambiguous. The sequence came from a man aged 50 to 60 with active COVID-19. The CDR3 here is CASSQASSGNTIYF. The CDR3 DNA sequence: TGCGCCAGCAGCCAAGCCAGCTCTGGAAACACCATATATTTT.